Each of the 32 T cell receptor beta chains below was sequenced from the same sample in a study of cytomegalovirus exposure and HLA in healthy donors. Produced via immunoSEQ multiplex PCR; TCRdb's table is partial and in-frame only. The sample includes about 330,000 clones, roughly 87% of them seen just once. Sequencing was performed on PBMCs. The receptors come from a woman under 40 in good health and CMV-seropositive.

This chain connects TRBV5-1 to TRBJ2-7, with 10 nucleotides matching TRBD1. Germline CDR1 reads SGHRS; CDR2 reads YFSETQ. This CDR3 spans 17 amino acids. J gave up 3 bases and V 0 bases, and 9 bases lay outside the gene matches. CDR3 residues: CASSLGTGTGVRYEQYF. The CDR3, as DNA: TGCGCCAGCAGCTTGGGGACAGGGACAGGGGTTCGCTACGAGCAGTACTTC. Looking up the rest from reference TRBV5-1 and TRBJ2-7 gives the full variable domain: KAGVTQTPRYLIKTRGQQVTLSCSPISGHRSVSWYQQTPGQGLQFLFEYFSETQRNKGNFPGRFSGRQFSNSRSEMNVSTLELGDSALYLCASSLGTGTGVRYEQYFGPGTRLTVT.

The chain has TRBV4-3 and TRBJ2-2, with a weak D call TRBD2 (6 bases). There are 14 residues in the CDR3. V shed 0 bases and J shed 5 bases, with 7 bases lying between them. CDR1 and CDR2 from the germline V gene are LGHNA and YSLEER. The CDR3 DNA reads TGCGCCAGCAGCCAAGAGGGGGGAACCGGGGAGCTGTTTTTT. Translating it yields CASSQEGGTGELFF.

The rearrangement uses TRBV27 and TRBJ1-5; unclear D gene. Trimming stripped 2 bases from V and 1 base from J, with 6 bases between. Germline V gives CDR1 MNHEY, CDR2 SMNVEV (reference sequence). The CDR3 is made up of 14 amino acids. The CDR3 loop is CASSLTRSNQPQHF. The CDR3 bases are TGTGCCAGCAGTTTAACCAGAAGCAATCAGCCCCAGCATTTT.

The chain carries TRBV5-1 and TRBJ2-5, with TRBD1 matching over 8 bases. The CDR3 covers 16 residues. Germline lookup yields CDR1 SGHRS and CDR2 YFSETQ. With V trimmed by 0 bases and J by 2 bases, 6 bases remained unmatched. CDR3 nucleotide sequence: TGCGCCAGCAGCTTGGCGATGGGACAGGCACAAGAGACCCAGTACTTC. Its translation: CASSLAMGQAQETQYF.

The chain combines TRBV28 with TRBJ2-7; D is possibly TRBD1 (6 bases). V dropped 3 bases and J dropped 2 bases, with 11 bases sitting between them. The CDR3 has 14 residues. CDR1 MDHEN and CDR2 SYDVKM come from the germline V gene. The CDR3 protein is CASSFGTSPYEQYF. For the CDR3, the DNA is TGTGCCAGCAGTTTCGGGACATCCCCCTACGAGCAGTACTTC.

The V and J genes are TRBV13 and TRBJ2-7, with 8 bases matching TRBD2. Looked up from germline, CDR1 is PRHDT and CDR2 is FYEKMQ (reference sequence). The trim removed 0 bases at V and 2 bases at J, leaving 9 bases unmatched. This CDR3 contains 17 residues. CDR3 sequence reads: CASSLGEIRGGPYEQYF. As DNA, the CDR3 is TGTGCCAGCAGCTTAGGCGAGATTCGGGGGGGCCCCTACGAGCAGTACTTC. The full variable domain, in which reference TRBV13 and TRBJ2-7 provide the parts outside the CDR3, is AAGVIQSPRHLIKEKRETATLKCYPIPRHDTVYWYQQGPGQDPQFLISFYEKMQSDKGSIPDRFSAQQFSDYHSELNMSSLELGDSALYFCASSLGEIRGGPYEQYFGPGTRLTVT.

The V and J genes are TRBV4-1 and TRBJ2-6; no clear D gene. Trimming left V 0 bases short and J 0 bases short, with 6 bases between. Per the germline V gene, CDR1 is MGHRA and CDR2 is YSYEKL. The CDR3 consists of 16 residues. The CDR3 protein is CASSQERSSGANVLTF. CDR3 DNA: TGCGCCAGCAGCCAAGAACGAAGCTCTGGGGCCAACGTCCTGACTTTC.

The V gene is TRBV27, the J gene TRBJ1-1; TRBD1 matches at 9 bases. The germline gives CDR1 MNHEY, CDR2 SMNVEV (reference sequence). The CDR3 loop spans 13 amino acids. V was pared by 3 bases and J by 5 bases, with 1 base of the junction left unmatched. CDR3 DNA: TGTGCCAGCAGTTTCGGGACAGGGACTGAAGCTTTCTTT. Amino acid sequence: CASSFGTGTEAFF.

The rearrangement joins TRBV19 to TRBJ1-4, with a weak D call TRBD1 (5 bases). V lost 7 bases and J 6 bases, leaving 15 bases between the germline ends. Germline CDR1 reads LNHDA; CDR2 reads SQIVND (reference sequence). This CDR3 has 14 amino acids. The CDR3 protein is CASNPTGQDEKLFF. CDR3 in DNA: TGTGCCAGTAACCCCACAGGTCAAGATGAAAAACTGTTTTTT.

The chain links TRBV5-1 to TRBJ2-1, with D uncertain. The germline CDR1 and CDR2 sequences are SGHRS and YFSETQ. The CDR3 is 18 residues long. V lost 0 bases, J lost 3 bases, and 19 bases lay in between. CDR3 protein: CASSLGPWRSEVYNEQFF. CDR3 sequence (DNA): TGCGCCAGCAGCTTGGGGCCCTGGCGAAGTGAGGTCTACAATGAGCAGTTCTTC.

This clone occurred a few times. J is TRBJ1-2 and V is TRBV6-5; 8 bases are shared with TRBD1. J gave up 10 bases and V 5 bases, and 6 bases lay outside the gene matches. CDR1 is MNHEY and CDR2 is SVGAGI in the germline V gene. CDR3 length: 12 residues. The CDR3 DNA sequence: TGTGCCAGCAGTACGCGACAGGGGTTCTACACCTTC. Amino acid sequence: CASSTRQGFYTF.

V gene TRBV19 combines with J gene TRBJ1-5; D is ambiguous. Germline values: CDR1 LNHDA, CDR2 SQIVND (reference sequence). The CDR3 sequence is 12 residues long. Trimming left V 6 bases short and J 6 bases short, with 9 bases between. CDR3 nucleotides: TGTGCCAGTAGCCTGCTGGGTCAGCCCCAGCATTTT. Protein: CASSLLGQPQHF.

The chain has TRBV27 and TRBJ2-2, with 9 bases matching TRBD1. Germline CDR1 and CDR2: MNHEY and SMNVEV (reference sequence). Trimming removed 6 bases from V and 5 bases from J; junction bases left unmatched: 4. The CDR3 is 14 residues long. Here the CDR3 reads CASRQGAGTGELFF. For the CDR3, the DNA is TGTGCCAGCAGACAGGGGGCCGGGACCGGGGAGCTGTTTTTT.

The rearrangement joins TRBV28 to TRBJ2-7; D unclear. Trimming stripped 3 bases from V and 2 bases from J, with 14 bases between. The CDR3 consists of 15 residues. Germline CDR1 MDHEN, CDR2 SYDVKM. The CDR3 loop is CASSLPGWGTYEQYF. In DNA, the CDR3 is TGTGCCAGCAGTTTGCCCGGATGGGGAACCTACGAGCAGTACTTC. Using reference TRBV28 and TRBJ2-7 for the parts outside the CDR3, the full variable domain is DVKVTQSSRYLVKRTGEKVFLECVQDMDHENMFWYRQDPGLGLRLIYFSYDVKMKEKGDIPEGYSVSREKKERFSLILESASTNQTSMYLCASSLPGWGTYEQYFGPGTRLTVT.

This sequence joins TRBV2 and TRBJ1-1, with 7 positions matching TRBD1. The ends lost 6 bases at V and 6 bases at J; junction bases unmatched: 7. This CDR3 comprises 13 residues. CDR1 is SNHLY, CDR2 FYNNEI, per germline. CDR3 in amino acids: CASRSDRGPEAFF. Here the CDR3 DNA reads TGTGCCAGCAGGAGTGATAGGGGGCCTGAAGCTTTCTTT.

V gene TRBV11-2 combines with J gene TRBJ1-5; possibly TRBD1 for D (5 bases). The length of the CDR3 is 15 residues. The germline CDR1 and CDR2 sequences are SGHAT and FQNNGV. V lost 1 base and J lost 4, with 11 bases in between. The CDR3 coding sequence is TGTGCCAGCAGCTTAGTAGGGCAGGGAAATCAGCCCCAGCATTTT. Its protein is CASSLVGQGNQPQHF.

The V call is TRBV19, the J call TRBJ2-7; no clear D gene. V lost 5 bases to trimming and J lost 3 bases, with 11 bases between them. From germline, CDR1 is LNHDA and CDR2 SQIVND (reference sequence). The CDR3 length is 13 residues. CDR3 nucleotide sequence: TGTGCCAGTAGTCTGGTCCCCTACTACGAGCAGTACTTC. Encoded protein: CASSLVPYYEQYF.

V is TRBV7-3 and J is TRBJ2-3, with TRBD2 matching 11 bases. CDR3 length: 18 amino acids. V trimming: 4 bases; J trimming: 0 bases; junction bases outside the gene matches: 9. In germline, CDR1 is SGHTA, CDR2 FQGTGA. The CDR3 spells CASSSLAGGPSSTDTQYF. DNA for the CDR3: TGTGCCAGCAGCTCTCTAGCGGGGGGACCGTCTAGCACAGATACGCAGTATTTT.

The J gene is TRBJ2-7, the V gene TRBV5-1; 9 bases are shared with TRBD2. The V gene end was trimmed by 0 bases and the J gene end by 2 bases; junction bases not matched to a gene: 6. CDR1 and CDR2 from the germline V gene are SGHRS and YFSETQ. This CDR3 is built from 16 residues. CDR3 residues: CASSLEPGLAAYEQYF. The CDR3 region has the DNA TGCGCCAGCAGCTTGGAGCCGGGACTAGCCGCCTACGAGCAGTACTTC.

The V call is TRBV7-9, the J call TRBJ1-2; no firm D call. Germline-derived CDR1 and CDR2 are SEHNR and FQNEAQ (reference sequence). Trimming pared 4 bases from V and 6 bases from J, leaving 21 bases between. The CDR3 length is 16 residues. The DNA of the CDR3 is TGTGCCAGCAGCTCACCGACGGGGTCCGGCGTCCATGGCTACACCTTC. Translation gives CASSSPTGSGVHGYTF.

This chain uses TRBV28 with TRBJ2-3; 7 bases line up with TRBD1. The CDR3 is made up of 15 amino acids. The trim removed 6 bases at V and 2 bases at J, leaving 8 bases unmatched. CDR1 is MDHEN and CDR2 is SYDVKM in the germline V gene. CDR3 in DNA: TGTGCCAGCAGGGGCGGACAGGCTAACACAGATACGCAGTATTTT. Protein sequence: CASRGGQANTDTQYF.

The DNA for the CDR3 is TGTGCCAGCAGTCCTCCGGGACAGGGTTTTGAAAAACTGTTTTTT. The encoded protein is CASSPPGQGFEKLFF. This chain connects TRBV6-1 to TRBJ1-4, with TRBD1 identical over 9 bases. The CDR3 runs to 15 residues. Losses at the gene ends were 5 bases for V and 7 bases for J; bases not matched to a gene: 8. Germline V lookup: CDR1 MNHNS, CDR2 SASEGT.

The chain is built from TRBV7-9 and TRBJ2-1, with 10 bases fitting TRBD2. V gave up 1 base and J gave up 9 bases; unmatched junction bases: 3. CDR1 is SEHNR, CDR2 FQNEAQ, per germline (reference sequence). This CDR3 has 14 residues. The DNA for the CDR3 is TGTGCCAGCAGCTTAGTACTAGCGGGGTCTGAGCAGTTCTTC. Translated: CASSLVLAGSEQFF.

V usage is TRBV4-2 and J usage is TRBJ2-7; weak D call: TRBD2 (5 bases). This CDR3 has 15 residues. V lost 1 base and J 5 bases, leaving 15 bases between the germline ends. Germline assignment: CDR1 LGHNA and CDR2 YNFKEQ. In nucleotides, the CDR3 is TGTGCCAGCAGCCAAGCTCACAGAGGGTCCCACGAGCAGTACTTC. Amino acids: CASSQAHRGSHEQYF.

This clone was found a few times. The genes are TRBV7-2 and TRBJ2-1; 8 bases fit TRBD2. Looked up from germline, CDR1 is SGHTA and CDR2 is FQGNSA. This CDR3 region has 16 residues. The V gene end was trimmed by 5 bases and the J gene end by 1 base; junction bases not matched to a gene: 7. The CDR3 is CASSLEAGVSYNEQFF. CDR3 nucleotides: TGTGCCAGCAGCCTTGAAGCGGGAGTGTCCTACAATGAGCAGTTCTTC.

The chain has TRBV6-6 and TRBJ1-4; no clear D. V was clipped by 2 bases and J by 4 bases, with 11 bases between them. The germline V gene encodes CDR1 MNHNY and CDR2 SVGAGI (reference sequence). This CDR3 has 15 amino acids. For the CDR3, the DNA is TGTGCCAGCAGTTACAATCGGCAGAGTAATGAAAAACTGTTTTTT. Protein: CASSYNRQSNEKLFF.

CDR3 residues: CASSFRGGGQPQHF. The DNA for the CDR3 is TGTGCCAGCAGTTTTCGGGGAGGCGGGCAGCCCCAGCATTTT. J is TRBJ1-5 and V is TRBV27; no clear D gene. The CDR3 spans 14 residues. V dropped 3 bases and J dropped 7 bases, with 13 bases sitting between them. Germline V gene sequence: CDR1 MNHEY, CDR2 SMNVEV (reference sequence).

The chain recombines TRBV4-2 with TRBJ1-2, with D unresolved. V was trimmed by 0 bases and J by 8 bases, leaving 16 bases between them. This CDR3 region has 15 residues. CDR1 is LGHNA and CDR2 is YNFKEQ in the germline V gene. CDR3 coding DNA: TGTGCCAGCAGCCAAGATCCCGGGAGTCCGGGCGGCTACACCTTC. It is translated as CASSQDPGSPGGYTF.

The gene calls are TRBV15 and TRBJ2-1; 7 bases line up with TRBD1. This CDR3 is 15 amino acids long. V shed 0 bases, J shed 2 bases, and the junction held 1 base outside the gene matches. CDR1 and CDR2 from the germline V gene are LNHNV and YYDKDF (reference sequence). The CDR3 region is CATSRDQGAYNEQFF. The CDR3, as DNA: TGTGCCACCAGCAGAGATCAGGGGGCCTACAATGAGCAGTTCTTC.

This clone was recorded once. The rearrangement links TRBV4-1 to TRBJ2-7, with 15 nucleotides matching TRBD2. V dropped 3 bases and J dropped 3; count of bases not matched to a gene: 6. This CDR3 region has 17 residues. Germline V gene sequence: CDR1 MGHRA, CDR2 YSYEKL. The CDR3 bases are TGCGCCAGCAGCCAGGGGACTAGCGGGAGGATGGACTACGAGCAGTACTTC. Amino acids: CASSQGTSGRMDYEQYF.

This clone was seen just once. The CDR3 nucleotides read TGTGCCAGCAGTGAAGCTTACTCGCATTACGAGCAGTACTTC. It yields the protein CASSEAYSHYEQYF. The chain joins TRBV6-1 to TRBJ2-7, with unresolved D. CDR3 length: 14 amino acids. With 0 bases removed from V and 4 bases from J, the gap between germline ends came to 10 bases. Looked up from germline, CDR1 is MNHNS and CDR2 is SASEGT.

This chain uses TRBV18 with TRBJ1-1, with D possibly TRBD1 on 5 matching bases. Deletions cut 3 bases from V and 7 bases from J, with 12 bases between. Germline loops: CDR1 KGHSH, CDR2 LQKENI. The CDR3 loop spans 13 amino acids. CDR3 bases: TGTGCCAGCTCACCTCTAGGAGACAGTGAAGCTTTCTTT. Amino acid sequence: CASSPLGDSEAFF. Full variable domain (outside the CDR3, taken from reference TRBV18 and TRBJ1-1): NAGVMQNPRHLVRRRGQEARLRCSPMKGHSHVYWYRQLPEEGLKFMVYLQKENIIDESGMPKERFSAEFPKEGPSILRIQQVVRGDSAAYFCASSPLGDSEAFFGQGTRLTVV.